This T cell receptor beta chain was recorded in a study of shared clonotypes between healthy human individuals. The CD4+ fraction was divided into a CD45RA+ naive subset and a CD45RA-negative memory subset. TCRdb keeps only in-frame clones here, not all; method: immunoSEQ multiplex PCR. The sample lists approximately 640,000 clones, roughly 70% occurring once. In this sample, this clone turned up a few times. The CDR3 contains 14 residues. Germline V gene sequence: CDR1 MDHEN, CDR2 SYDVKM. V was pared by 6 bases and J by 2 bases, with 5 bases of the junction left unmatched. The sequencing sample was made of memory CD4+ T cells sorted from blood. The subset here: CD45RA-negative fraction. This chain links TRBV28 with TRBJ2-7; the match to TRBD2 covers 9 bases. This TCR came from a woman aged 30 to 39 in good health. The CDR3 region has the DNA TGTGCCAGCAGAACTAGCGGGCCAGCCTACGAGCAGTACTTC. Residues: CASRTSGPAYEQYF.